Shown below are 30 T cell receptor beta chains from a single sample sequenced in a study of blood T cell repertoires in COVID-19. Here immunoSEQ multiplex PCR was the method, and the copy in TCRdb shows in-frame clones only, minus some. This sample has 60,000 to 75,000 clones; 90% to 95% occur once, and the top ten carry 7.3%. Sequencing input: peripheral blood. All receptors derive from a man aged 35-49 years with COVID-19, enrolled during active disease.

The chain carries TRBV5-1 and TRBJ1-1, with a weak D call TRBD1 (6 bases). Germline V gene lookup returns CDR1 SGHRS and CDR2 YFSETQ. The CDR3 has 13 amino acids. V dropped 2 bases and J dropped 8 bases, with 13 bases sitting between them. The CDR3 nucleotides are TGCGCCAGCAGCTTTCAGGGGTCCGCGGAAGCTTTCTTT. Residues: CASSFQGSAEAFF. The whole variable domain, filled in from reference TRBV5-1 and TRBJ1-1, reads KAGVTQTPRYLIKTRGQQVTLSCSPISGHRSVSWYQQTPGQGLQFLFEYFSETQRNKGNFPGRFSGRQFSNSRSEMNVSTLELGDSALYLCASSFQGSAEAFFGQGTRLTVV.

This clone was counted a few times. The V call is TRBV5-5, the J call TRBJ2-5; D gene uncertain. The CDR3 runs to 13 residues. V was shortened by 0 bases and J by 4 bases, with 7 bases between the two germline ends. CDR1 and CDR2 from the germline V gene are SGHKS and YYEKEE (reference sequence). The CDR3 sequence is CASSLVLAETQYF. The CDR3 nucleotides read TGTGCCAGCAGCTTGGTCCTGGCAGAGACCCAGTACTTC.

J is TRBJ2-1 and V is TRBV3-1 (or the pseudogene TRBV3-2); 7 bases map to TRBD1. V lost 2 bases to trimming and J lost 9 bases; unmatched junction nucleotides: 1. The CDR3 runs 12 residues. Germline loops: CDR1 LGHDT, CDR2 YNNKEL (reference sequence). Written as DNA, the CDR3 is TGTGCCAGCAGCCAACGGGACAGTGAGCAGTTCTTC. Protein sequence: CASSQRDSEQFF.

The chain has TRBV6-5 and TRBJ2-3; TRBD2 matches 7 bases. Germline V gives CDR1 MNHEY, CDR2 SVGAGI. This CDR3 region has 14 residues. After removal of 6 bases from V and 2 bases from J, the junction contained 5 bases not matched to a gene. The CDR3, as DNA: TGTGCCAGCAGCCCGGCGGGGGTCACAGATACGCAGTATTTT. It translates to CASSPAGVTDTQYF.

V is TRBV28 and J is TRBJ1-5; D is possibly TRBD1 (5 bases). The germline V gene has CDR1 MDHEN and CDR2 SYDVKM. Trimming pared 6 bases from V and 0 bases from J, leaving 12 bases between. The CDR3 is made up of 15 amino acids. This CDR3 is CASRGGLYSNQPQHF. The CDR3 DNA sequence: TGTGCCAGCAGGGGGGGACTTTATAGCAATCAGCCCCAGCATTTT.

The chain's CDR3 is CASSLIRTSGGNNEQFF. For the CDR3, the DNA is TGTGCCAGCAGCTTGATACGGACTAGCGGGGGAAACAATGAGCAGTTCTTC. This rearrangement joins TRBV7-6 to TRBJ2-1, with 13 bases matching TRBD2. CDR1 SGHVS and CDR2 FNYEAQ come from the germline V gene. Trimming cost V 3 bases and J 5 bases; bases outside gene matches: 7. CDR3 length: 17 amino acids.

V and J are TRBV5-6 and TRBJ1-5; 7 positions match TRBD1. Per germline, CDR1 SGHDT and CDR2 YYEEEE. The CDR3 length is 15 residues. V gave up 4 bases and J gave up 2 bases; unmatched junction bases: 6. The CDR3 DNA reads as TGTGCCAGCAGCACGACAGGGTGGGGCAATCAGCCCCAGCATTTT. This codes for CASSTTGWGNQPQHF.

Concerning this clone itself: One end of the junction is discordant with germline, which a read error may explain. J is TRBJ1-1 and V is TRBV24-1; no reliable D call. The CDR3 has 15 residues. In germline, CDR1 is KGHDR, CDR2 SFDVKD. This chain's CDR3 is CATTDLGQGETEAFF. The CDR3 bases are TGTGCCACCACTGATTTGGGTCAAGGAGAAACTGAAGCTTTCTTT.

The J gene is TRBJ2-3, the V gene TRBV9; D possibly corresponds to TRBD1 (6 bases). Deletions cut 0 bases from V and 4 bases from J, with 9 bases between. This CDR3 has 14 amino acids. Looked up from germline, CDR1 is SGDLS and CDR2 is YYNGEE. The CDR3 nucleotides read TGTGCCAGCAGCGTAGCACAGGGTGCAGATACGCAGTATTTT. Its protein product is CASSVAQGADTQYF.

The count of this clone is one. This chain uses TRBV7-6 with TRBJ1-2; D unclear. The CDR3 totals 20 residues. Trimming pared 1 base from V and 1 base from J, leaving 25 bases between. CDR1 is SGHVS, CDR2 FNYEAQ, per germline. CDR3 loop: CASSLGRLRATAVVNYGYTF. The CDR3 nucleotides are TGTGCCAGCAGCTTAGGGAGACTGCGGGCCACCGCCGTGGTTAACTATGGCTACACCTTC.

This clone was recorded once. The chain carries TRBV5-1 and TRBJ2-3, with 12 positions matching TRBD2. CDR3 size: 15 residues. V trimming: 1 base; J trimming: 4 bases; junction bases outside the gene matches: 1. Germline V gene lookup returns CDR1 SGHRS and CDR2 YFSETQ. CDR3 DNA: TGCGCCAGCAGCTTGTCTAGCGGGGGGGCAGATACGCAGTATTTT. Its translation is CASSLSSGGADTQYF.

The sample holds one count of this clone. This sequence joins TRBV5-1 and TRBJ2-1; TRBD1 agrees at 11 bases. The CDR3 is 15 residues long. The germline V gene encodes CDR1 SGHRS and CDR2 YFSETQ. Trimming at V came to 4 bases and at J to 7 bases, leaving 7 bases not matched to a gene. The CDR3 bases are TGCGCCAGCAGCATGGGACAGGGGGTTGGGAATGAGCAGTTCTTC. This translates into CASSMGQGVGNEQFF.

The gene calls are TRBV5-1 and TRBJ1-2, with 11 bases lining up with TRBD1. The CDR3 extends over 14 amino acids. The germline gives CDR1 SGHRS, CDR2 YFSETQ. With V trimmed by 4 bases and J by 8 bases, 7 bases remained unmatched. CDR3 residues: CASSQGQGARGYTF. CDR3 nucleotide sequence: TGCGCCAGCAGCCAAGGACAGGGGGCGCGAGGCTACACCTTC. Filled out from reference TRBV5-1 and TRBJ1-2, the complete variable domain reads KAGVTQTPRYLIKTRGQQVTLSCSPISGHRSVSWYQQTPGQGLQFLFEYFSETQRNKGNFPGRFSGRQFSNSRSEMNVSTLELGDSALYLCASSQGQGARGYTFGSGTRLTVV.

With regard to this clone: An end of the junction does not agree with germline; a read error may underlie this. The same CDR3 arises from other DNA sequences in this sample as well. This sequence joins TRBV29-1 and TRBJ1-1; D is undetermined. CDR3 size: 11 residues. CDR1 is SQVTM, CDR2 ANQGSEA, per germline. As DNA, the CDR3 is TGCAGCGTTGAAGAAGGACTGGAAGCTTTTTTT. Its translation: CSVEEGLEAFF.

The genes are TRBV28 and TRBJ2-1; 8 nucleotides align to TRBD1. V shed 3 bases and J 9 bases; nucleotides not matched to a gene: 10. The CDR3 covers 15 residues. Germline CDR1 MDHEN, CDR2 SYDVKM. The CDR3 spells CASSFSGTGQGEQFF. CDR3 DNA sequence: TGTGCCAGCAGTTTCTCCGGGACAGGTCAAGGTGAGCAGTTCTTC. Complete variable domain (other parts from reference TRBV28 and TRBJ2-1): DVKVTQSSRYLVKRTGEKVFLECVQDMDHENMFWYRQDPGLGLRLIYFSYDVKMKEKGDIPEGYSVSREKKERFSLILESASTNQTSMYLCASSFSGTGQGEQFFGPGTRLTVL.

The J gene is TRBJ2-5, the V gene TRBV7-9, with D possibly matching TRBD1 (6 bases). The length of the CDR3 is 13 residues. Germline lookup yields CDR1 SEHNR and CDR2 FQNEAQ (reference sequence). Trimming pared 6 bases from V and 5 bases from J, leaving 13 bases between. CDR3 sequence: CASSPRGWETQYF. The CDR3 bases are TGTGCCAGCAGTCCTAGGGGGTGGGAGACCCAGTACTTC.

The V call is TRBV3-1 (or the pseudogene TRBV3-2), the J call TRBJ2-5; TRBD2 aligns across 7 bases. CDR1 is LGHDT, CDR2 YNNKEL, per germline (reference sequence). The CDR3 covers 13 residues. J lost 5 bases, V lost 3 bases, and 3 bases had no gene match. The CDR3 loop is CASSQGGVETQYF. In DNA, the CDR3 is TGTGCCAGCAGCCAGGGGGGGGTGGAGACCCAGTACTTC.

The CDR3 region has the DNA TGTGCCAGCAGCTTCGGGGACAGGGGGCGCGAAGAGACCCAGTACTTC. It specifies CASSFGDRGREETQYF. V and J are TRBV7-9 and TRBJ2-5, with 12 bases matching TRBD1. The CDR3 runs 16 residues. CDR1 and CDR2 from the germline V gene are SEHNR and FQNEAQ (reference sequence). The trim removed 3 bases at V and 3 bases at J, leaving 5 bases unmatched.

This chain links TRBV30 with TRBJ1-2; D ambiguous. The V end lost 1 base, the J end lost 2 bases, and 11 bases lay between the germline ends. Looked up from germline, CDR1 is GTSNPN and CDR2 is SVGIG (reference sequence). This CDR3 has 14 residues. The CDR3 DNA is TGTGCCTGGAGTGAGACGGGGATAAACTATGGCTACACCTTC. Amino acids: CAWSETGINYGYTF.

The DNA of the CDR3 is TGCGCCAGCAGCCAACCCGGTGGCACAGATACGCAGTATTTT. Its protein is CASSQPGGTDTQYF. The chain is built from TRBV4-1 and TRBJ2-3; D is unclear. Germline CDR1 is MGHRA and CDR2 is YSYEKL. This CDR3 spans 14 amino acids. V was clipped by 2 bases and J by 1 base, with 7 bases between them.

The V call is TRBV19, the J call TRBJ2-1; 12 positions agree with TRBD2. This CDR3 has 15 amino acids. Germline loops: CDR1 LNHDA, CDR2 SQIVND (reference sequence). J lost 10 bases, V lost 5 bases, and 9 bases had no gene match. The DNA for the CDR3 is TGTGCCAGTAGTCGGACTAGCGGGGCGCTTGGAGAGCAGTTCTTC. Amino acid sequence: CASSRTSGALGEQFF.

The chain carries TRBV27 and TRBJ2-3; a weak D match, TRBD1 (5 bases). This CDR3 region has 12 residues. Between the trimmed V and J ends, which lost 8 bases and 4 bases, there was a span of 10 bases. Germline loops: CDR1 MNHEY, CDR2 SMNVEV (reference sequence). The CDR3 DNA reads as TGTGCCAGCGGACATATCCCAGATACGCAGTATTTT. The encoded protein is CASGHIPDTQYF.

CDR3 sequence: CASSPRGNSGETQYF. The CDR3 bases are TGCGCCAGCAGCCCTCGGGGGAATTCGGGCGAGACCCAGTACTTC. This chain connects TRBV5-1 to TRBJ2-5; tentatively, D is TRBD2 (6 bases). In germline, CDR1 is SGHRS, CDR2 YFSETQ. V was clipped by 4 bases and J by 5 bases, with 18 bases between them. The CDR3 has 15 residues.

The CDR3 region is CASSSGPGGGSNEKLFF. Here the CDR3 DNA reads TGTGCCAGCAGCTCGGGCCCGGGGGGCGGGTCTAATGAAAAACTGTTTTTT. The chain carries TRBV5-4 and TRBJ1-4, with D possibly matching TRBD1 (6 bases). V dropped 3 bases and J dropped 3 bases, with 18 bases sitting between them. Germline CDR1 reads SGHNT; CDR2 reads YYREEE (reference sequence). The CDR3 spans 17 residues. Full variable domain (rest looked up from reference TRBV5-4 and TRBJ1-4): ETGVTQSPTHLIKTRGQQVTLRCSSQSGHNTVSWYQQALGQGPQFIFQYYREEENGRGNFPPRFSGLQFPNYSSELNVNALELDDSALYLCASSSGPGGGSNEKLFFGSGTQLSVL.

The J gene is TRBJ1-2, the V gene TRBV20-1, with TRBD1 identical over 9 bases. CDR3 length: 15 residues. Per germline, CDR1 DFQATT and CDR2 SNEGSKA (reference sequence). V gave up 3 bases and J gave up 4 bases; unmatched junction bases: 9. Written as DNA, the CDR3 is TGCAGTGCTAGTCTTGGGACAGGGAATACCTATGGCTACACCTTC. Protein sequence: CSASLGTGNTYGYTF.

The V gene is TRBV12-3 or TRBV12-4, the J gene TRBJ2-2; no reliable D call. The V gene lost 6 bases and the J gene lost 5 bases, with 10 bases spanning the gap. The CDR3 is 13 amino acids. CDR3 in DNA: TGTGCCAGCAGCCCTCTCTTGACCGGGGAGCTGTTTTTT. Translating it yields CASSPLLTGELFF.

The V and J genes are TRBV6-6 and TRBJ1-2; D call uncertain. The ends were cut back, 3 bases at V and 5 bases at J, with 10 bases in the middle. Germline values: CDR1 MNHNY, CDR2 SVGAGI (reference sequence). The CDR3 contains 13 residues. This CDR3 is CASSYMAVYGYTF. The CDR3 nucleotides are TGTGCCAGCAGTTATATGGCGGTTTATGGCTACACCTTC.

The chain recombines TRBV5-8 with TRBJ2-2, with 9 bases that match TRBD1. The CDR3 sequence is 16 residues long. The trim removed 9 bases at V and 3 bases at J, leaving 12 bases unmatched. CDR1 is SGHTS, CDR2 YDEGEE, per germline. CDR3 nucleotides: TGTGCCAACCCTCCTCCGGGACAGGGCTACACCGGGGAGCTGTTTTTT. This codes for CANPPPGQGYTGELFF.

The J gene is TRBJ1-6, the V gene TRBV2; D is perhaps TRBD1 (5 bases). CDR1 and CDR2 from the germline V gene are SNHLY and FYNNEI. The CDR3 runs 15 residues. Deletions cut 0 bases from V and 8 bases from J, with 11 bases between. CDR3 nucleotide sequence: TGTGCCAGCAGTGAAGCCGCGGGGGGGGATTCACCCCTCCACTTT. It codes for CASSEAAGGDSPLHF.

The gene calls are TRBV7-8 and TRBJ2-6, with D unresolved. The germline gives CDR1 SGHVS, CDR2 FQNEAQ. The CDR3 sequence is 14 residues long. V was shortened by 5 bases and J by 0 bases, with 5 bases between the two germline ends. The CDR3 region is CASSRNSGANVLTF. CDR3 coding DNA: TGTGCCAGCAGCCGCAACTCTGGGGCCAACGTCCTGACTTTC.